The 21 T cell receptor beta chains presented below share a single source sample, sequenced in a study of T cell repertoires in cytomegalovirus infection. These receptors' targets are unknown. TCRdb ran MiXCR on the reads and lists one entry per CDR3 protein. The sample shows over 45,000 distinct CDR3 sequences, around 18% of them seen only once. The sequencing used CD8+ T cells from cultured PBMCs, collected from culture after CMV antigen stimulation. The receptors were gathered from a human donor in good health (CMV status not recorded). Some clones in this sample may be carry-over from other donors' samples.

The V and J genes are TRBV27 and TRBJ1-5, with D unresolved. V was clipped by 4 bases and J by 2 bases, with 6 bases between them. Germline values: CDR1 MNHEY, CDR2 SMNVEV (reference sequence). CDR3 length: 13 amino acids. CDR3 DNA: TGTGCCAGCAGTTCATCGCGCAATCAGCCCCAGCATTTT. Its translation: CASSSSRNQPQHF.

The genes are TRBV7-9 and TRBJ1-1, with 7 nucleotides matching TRBD1. The V segment lost 5 bases and the J segment 5 bases; nucleotides outside the gene matches: 11. The CDR3 totals 15 residues. Germline V gene sequence: CDR1 SEHNR, CDR2 FQNEAQ (reference sequence). The CDR3 DNA reads TGTGCCAGCAGCCTTCCAAAGGGGGCCGGAACTGAAGCTTTCTTT. Amino acids: CASSLPKGAGTEAFF.

The V gene is TRBV2, the J gene TRBJ2-7; a weak D match, TRBD2 (5 bases). Germline assignment: CDR1 SNHLY and CDR2 FYNNEI. This CDR3 has 14 amino acids. The germline V and J ends were trimmed by 4 bases and 1 base, with 11 bases remaining between them. The CDR3 nucleotides are TGTGCCAGCAGTGCGGGGTCGGGGTCCTACGAGCAGTACTTC. Its translation: CASSAGSGSYEQYF.

The chain carries TRBV7-2 and TRBJ2-1; no reliable D call. The CDR3 consists of 15 residues. Germline V gene lookup returns CDR1 SGHTA and CDR2 FQGNSA. The V end was cut by 7 bases, the J end by 2 bases, with 15 bases between. In nucleotides, the CDR3 is TGTGCCAGCATGTCTACGGGTAACCCCTACAATGAGCAGTTCTTC. It is translated as CASMSTGNPYNEQFF.

A few counts support this clonotype. The chain employs TRBV11-2 and TRBJ2-1, with D maybe TRBD1 (6 bases). Trimming removed 9 bases at V and 6 bases at J, with 21 bases between. The V gene's germline CDR1 is SGHAT and CDR2 FQNNGV. CDR3 length: 15 amino acids. The CDR3 nucleotides are TGTGCCAGTGCGACAGGACCTAGGGTGGTCAATGAGCAGTTCTTC. It translates to CASATGPRVVNEQFF. Supplemented by reference TRBV11-2 and TRBJ2-1, the full variable domain reads EAGVAQSPRYKIIEKRQSVAFWCNPISGHATLYWYQQILGQGPKLLIQFQNNGVVDDSQLPKDRFSAERLKGVDSTLKIQPAKLEDSAVYLCASATGPRVVNEQFFGPGTRLTVL.

The sample holds a few counts of this clonotype. V is TRBV27 and J is TRBJ2-7, with 8 bases matching TRBD2. Germline values: CDR1 MNHEY, CDR2 SMNVEV (reference sequence). V shed 2 bases, J shed 4 bases, and the junction held 10 bases outside the gene matches. The CDR3 is 16 residues long. CDR3 DNA: TGTGCCAGCAGTTTAAGTAATAGCGGGGCCTTATACGAGCAGTACTTC. Translated, it gives CASSLSNSGALYEQYF.

There are many counts of this clonotype. This chain connects TRBV7-2 to TRBJ2-1; 7 bases are shared with TRBD1. The J segment lost 5 bases and the V segment lost 1 base, leaving 8 bases of the junction unmatched. CDR1 is SGHTA and CDR2 is FQGNSA in the germline V gene. The CDR3 consists of 16 residues. The CDR3 coding sequence is TGTGCCAGCAGCTTAGTGGTTAACAGGGGACACAATGAGCAGTTCTTC. This encodes CASSLVVNRGHNEQFF.

This CDR3 is CASTQRERNYEQFF. DNA for the CDR3: TGTGCCAGCACCCAGCGGGAGAGGAACTATGAGCAGTTCTTC. V and J are TRBV6-6 and TRBJ2-1, with 8 bases identical to TRBD2. This CDR3 region has 14 residues. Germline-derived CDR1 and CDR2 are MNHNY and SVGAGI (reference sequence). The V segment lost 7 bases and the J segment 8 bases; nucleotides outside the gene matches: 10.

The chain couples TRBV6-6 to TRBJ1-1; D might be TRBD1 (5 bases). The CDR3 runs 14 residues. Germline lookup yields CDR1 MNHNY and CDR2 SVGAGI (reference sequence). V was cut by 0 bases and J by 4 bases, with 9 bases left in between. Written as DNA, the CDR3 is TGTGCCAGCAGTTACTCTCCCGGGGGCACTGAAGCTTTCTTT. Encoded protein: CASSYSPGGTEAFF.

This clonotype has a count of ten or more. J is TRBJ1-1 and V is TRBV7-9; no clear D gene. Trimming removed 5 bases at V and 6 bases at J, with 13 bases between. This CDR3 contains 13 residues. Germline V gives CDR1 SEHNR, CDR2 FQNEAQ (reference sequence). The CDR3 loop reads CASSPVGSAEAFF. The CDR3 nucleotides are TGTGCCAGCAGCCCGGTAGGGAGTGCTGAAGCTTTCTTT.

This clonotype was picked up a small number of times. The CDR3 loop is CASSATRAGGRHTEAFF. The CDR3 DNA follows: TGTGCCAGCAGTGCCACTAGGGCCGGGGGTCGGCACACTGAAGCTTTCTTT. This sequence joins TRBV12-3 or TRBV12-4 and TRBJ1-1; D might be TRBD1 (5 bases). The CDR3 contains 17 residues. Trimming took 5 bases from V and 3 from J, leaving 22 bases between them.

This rearrangement joins TRBV13 to TRBJ2-1; 10 bases are shared with TRBD2. This CDR3 has 14 residues. Germline V gene data show CDR1 as PRHDT and CDR2 as FYEKMQ (reference sequence). V gave up 8 bases and J gave up 9 bases; unmatched junction bases: 10. This CDR3 is CASGHRLAGVEQFF. The CDR3 coding sequence is TGTGCCAGCGGCCATCGGCTAGCGGGAGTTGAGCAGTTCTTC.

Concerning this clonotype itself: One junction end disagrees with the germline gene, perhaps due to a read error. This chain joins TRBV4-1 and TRBJ2-2; D is unresolved. CDR3 length equals 15 residues. CDR1 MGHRA and CDR2 YSYEKL come from the germline V gene. DNA of the CDR3: TGTGCCAGCAGCCAGGCAACCGGGCACACCGGGGAGCTGTTTTTT. Protein product: CASSQATGHTGELFF.

This clonotype was detected only a few times. The V call is TRBV7-6, the J call TRBJ1-1; D not resolved. Per germline, CDR1 SGHVS and CDR2 FNYEAQ. There are 14 residues in the CDR3. V lost 2 bases to trimming and J lost 0 bases, with 7 bases between them. CDR3 amino acids: CASSLKPLNTEAFF. CDR3 in DNA: TGTGCCAGCAGCTTAAAGCCTTTGAACACTGAAGCTTTCTTT.

The chain employs TRBV12-3 or TRBV12-4 and TRBJ2-3, with 10 bases that match TRBD2. After removal of 10 bases from V and 8 bases from J, the junction contained 18 bases not matched to a gene. This CDR3 spans 16 amino acids. The CDR3 region has the DNA TGTGCCACCATTCGTGGGCTAGCGGGAGCCCAACTTACGCAGTATTTT. Its protein product is CATIRGLAGAQLTQYF.

The chain carries TRBV6-1 and TRBJ1-2; TRBD1 is a possible D gene (5 bases). This CDR3 has 15 residues. Germline V CDR1 and CDR2: MNHNS, SASEGT. Trimming removed 8 bases from V and 13 bases from J, with 29 bases in between. The CDR3 DNA is TGTGCCAGCGGGGTGAACGGCGGGACTGCTAGGTCTAGCACCTTC. It translates to CASGVNGGTARSSTF.

The CDR3 DNA follows: TGTGCCAGCTCACCACAGCGGGTGAACACTGAAGCTTTCTTT. Residues: CASSPQRVNTEAFF. This sequence joins TRBV18 and TRBJ1-1, with D unclear. Germline V lookup: CDR1 KGHSH, CDR2 LQKENI. The CDR3 runs to 14 residues. The ends were cut back, 1 base at V and 0 bases at J, with 6 bases in the middle.

The chain employs TRBV7-8 and TRBJ1-5; the D gene is possibly TRBD1 (6 bases). The CDR3 totals 14 residues. V was clipped by 5 bases and J by 3 bases, with 11 bases between them. Per the germline V gene, CDR1 is SGHVS and CDR2 is FQNEAQ. CDR3 DNA sequence: TGTGCCAGCAGCCTAGGACAGCCCAATCAGCCCCAGCATTTT. Translating it yields CASSLGQPNQPQHF. The full variable domain, with the rest looked up from reference TRBV7-8 and TRBJ1-5, is GAGVSQSPRYKVAKRGQDVALRCDPISGHVSLFWYQQALGQGPEFLTYFQNEAQLDKSGLPSDRFFAERPEGSVSTLKIQRTQQEDSAVYLCASSLGQPNQPQHFGDGTRLSIL.

The chain carries TRBV28 and TRBJ1-5; a weak D match, TRBD1 (5 bases). This CDR3 comprises 18 residues. Trimming pared 2 bases from V and 1 base from J, leaving 18 bases between. CDR1 is MDHEN, CDR2 SYDVKM, per germline. In DNA form, the CDR3 reads TGTGCCAGCAGTTTAATAGGGGTTTACGAGGGAAGCAATCAGCCCCAGCATTTT. It translates to CASSLIGVYEGSNQPQHF.

The chain carries TRBV5-5 and TRBJ1-3; 7 positions match TRBD1. Germline lookup yields CDR1 SGHKS and CDR2 YYEKEE (reference sequence). Trimming took 0 bases from V and 3 from J; bases not matched to a gene: 3. This CDR3 spans 15 amino acids. The CDR3 spells CASSLDRGSGNTIYF. CDR3 in DNA: TGTGCCAGCAGCTTGGACAGGGGAAGTGGAAACACCATATATTTT.

The rearrangement uses TRBV20-1 and TRBJ2-5; TRBD1 or TRBD2 may be the D gene (5 bases each). In germline, CDR1 is DFQATT, CDR2 SNEGSKA (reference sequence). Trimming shortened V by 5 bases and J by 3 bases, and 16 bases separated the two germline ends. This CDR3 is built from 14 residues. The CDR3, as DNA: TGCAGTGCTTTGCACCCGGGACCCAAAGAGACCCAGTACTTC. Its translation is CSALHPGPKETQYF.